The subject of this entry is one T cell receptor (beta chain). Its antigen is not yet known. No base quality values were provided; no much bigger clone lies one nucleotide off. The sample originates from a study of shared clonotypes between healthy human individuals (dated by TCRdb to 2018 to 2021). A note on the overall study: Two women and a few men aged 18 to 49 years were included in the cohort. Per donor, three plates each were used for CD4 naive and CD4 memory, two for CD8 naive, and one for CD8 memory. To estimate repertoire size and how much clonotype sharing occurs between individuals, the study deeply sequenced the blood TCR repertoires of a handful of healthy adults. To increase sequencing depth and limit assay-specific biases, TCR repertoire library preparation and sequencing were carried out by different laboratories using diverse techniques. Per donor, leukapheresis produced somewhere between about 0.9 and 9.5 billion PBMCs. Study-wide conclusions, independent of this receptor: Even with the large sequencing depth, rarefaction of the sorted-subset datasets indicated that sequencing was incomplete. Only blood was sampled, and tissue TCR repertoires likely differ from those in blood. Naive subsets generally had larger estimated clonotype richness than memory subsets did. Across four donors, approximately 5% of naive CD4, around 3.3% of naive CD8, roughly 2.3% of memory CD4, and approximately 0.4% of memory CD8 clonotypes were shared. The genetic and exposure-history diversity represented was limited by the small number of donors. Compared with non-shared clonotypes, the clonotypes found in all four sorted-subset donors had higher generation probabilities. Based on pairwise subsampling, the degree of clonotype sharing among donors was expected to be affected by sequencing depth.

From cysteine to phenylalanine, the CDR3 is 15 amino acids long. The sequence is cut down to CDR3 DNA, 45 bases in frame from base 1. CDR1 and CDR2 (SGHDT, YYEEEE) derive from the germline V gene. The V end gives up 0 bases and the J end 5 bases, leaving 4 bases in the junction not matched to a gene. TCR CDR3 regions were amplified from genomic DNA by multiplex PCR using the deep immunoSEQ assay. Extracted genomic DNA from each cell subset was distributed evenly across all wells of several immunoSEQ 96-well plates, and each plate was treated as a replicate. For sorted subsets, each replicate PCR was loaded with approximately 200 ng genomic DNA, equivalent to about 30,000 T cell genomes. The purified libraries were quantified using a Qubit 3.0 fluorometer, sized with a Bioanalyzer 2100, and then quantified again using the KAPA Library Quantification kit. Every immunoSEQ 96-well plate was sequenced on a dedicated single-read 150-cycle Illumina NextSeq 550 flow cell. The original methods were these. Because the immunoSEQ output included only junctional sequences and no quality scores, the filtering could not be the same as the filtering used for full-length reads. To assign V/J genes and CDR3, sequences were annotated against IMGT germline references using PyIR, a Python wrapper for IgBLAST v1.9. Reads were filtered out if the reads had weak V/J assignments (E-value above 1e-6), no CDR3, stop codons, out-of-frame junctions, or ambiguous translated residues. V3J clonotypes were defined by identical inferred V gene, J gene, and CDR3 amino acid sequence. Percentage overlap between repertoires was computed as shared unique clonotypes divided by the size of the smaller repertoire. Three approaches were used to assess repertoire richness: RTK rarefaction, the Chao1 estimator, and Recon v2.1 estimates of unobserved clonotypes. Generation probabilities were computed with OLGA for all TCRbeta clonotypes obtained by the gDNA method from several donors. TCRdb mirrors the immuneACCESS table, restricted to in-frame sequences. Some clones are absent from its copies; in checked studies, under half trace to an unresolved V gene, and the reason for the others is unknown. The D gene and trimming were derived from the DNA, and the V and J assignments and clone size from that table. This sample has some 1,400,000 clones in its table, and around 97% of those were observed once. Clones ranked in the top ten supply 1% to 1.5% of the sample.

The donors were healthy, HIV-negative adults who had no recently reported acute infections or vaccinations. Every donor was a Caucasian adult residing in Nashville, Tennessee, USA. CD4+ T cells were enriched through magnetic negative selection, after which naive cells were positively selected on CD45RA and the remaining negative fraction served as the memory subset. Blood was obtained by leukapheresis, after which PBMCs were separated by Ficoll-Histopaque density gradient centrifugation and cryopreserved in liquid nitrogen vapor phase. Purity and quantity of every magnetically sorted T cell population were checked by analytical flow cytometry. Genomic DNA was isolated from each sorted fraction and quantified by UV absorbance on a Nanodrop 2000c.

The sequence was obtained from a man aged 25-45 years in good health. Recombination linked TRBV5-6 to TRBJ2-2, with TRBD2 matching 7 junction bases. The specimen was naive CD4+ T cells sorted from blood. The cell subset or site label, read with the paper, signifies: CD45RA+ positively selected. The CDR3 region reads CASSLGWTRTGELFF. The bases are TGTGCCAGCAGCTTGGGATGGACTAGGACCGGGGAGCTGTTTTTT.